The present T cell receptor (beta chain) was sequenced within a study of blood T cell repertoires in COVID-19. Study-level information: COVID-19 samples, acute and convalescent, were from the United States, Italy and Spain. The cDNA or gDNA used as material had been derived from T cells, B-cell-depleted T cells, or PBMCs.

Trimming took off 4 bases at V and 4 bases at J, with 10 bases between the two ends. CDR1 and CDR2 (germline): MDHEN, SYDVKM. CDR3 length: 13 residues. This clone occurred once. Per the study methods: Estimation of nucleated cell counts was performed using reference gene primer amplification. The protocol was immunoSEQ multiplex PCR, while the TCRdb copy is restricted to in-frame clones and leaves out a portion. The D gene and trimming were derived from the DNA, and the V and J assignments and clone size from that table. This sample has 70,000 to 80,000 clones, with 85% to 90% found just once. The rearrangement joins TRBV28 to TRBJ1-2; D is unclear. The specimen sequenced was peripheral blood. This TCR came from a woman of 80 years or more with active or convalescent COVID-19. The CDR3 here is CASSSTNIYGYTF. The CDR3 DNA reads TGTGCCAGCAGTTCTACTAATATCTATGGCTACACCTTC.